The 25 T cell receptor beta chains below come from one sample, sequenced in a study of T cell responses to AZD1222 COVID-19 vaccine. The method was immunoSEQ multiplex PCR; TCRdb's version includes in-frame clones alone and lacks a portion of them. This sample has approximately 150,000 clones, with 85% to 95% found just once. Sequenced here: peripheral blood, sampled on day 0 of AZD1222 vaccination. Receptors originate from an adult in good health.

Written as DNA, the CDR3 is TGTGCCAGCTCACGGACAGCCCCGTCTCAAATTGGCACTGAAGCTTTCTTT. This sequence encodes CASSRTAPSQIGTEAFF. V gene TRBV18 combines with J gene TRBJ1-1, with D possibly being TRBD1 (6 bases). Trimming stripped 4 bases from V and 4 bases from J, with 22 bases between. CDR1 KGHSH and CDR2 LQKENI come from the germline V gene. The CDR3 loop spans 17 amino acids.

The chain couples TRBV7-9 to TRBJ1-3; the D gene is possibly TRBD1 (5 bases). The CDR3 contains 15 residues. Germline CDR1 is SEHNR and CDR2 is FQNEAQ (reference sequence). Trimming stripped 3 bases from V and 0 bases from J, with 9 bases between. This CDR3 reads CASSLGPISGNTIYF. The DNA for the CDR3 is TGTGCCAGCAGCTTGGGGCCGATCTCTGGAAACACCATATATTTT.

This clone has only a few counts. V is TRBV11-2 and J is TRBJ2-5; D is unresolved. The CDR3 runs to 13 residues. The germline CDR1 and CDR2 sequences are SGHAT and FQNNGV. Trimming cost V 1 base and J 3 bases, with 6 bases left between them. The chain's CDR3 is CASSLVGEETQYF. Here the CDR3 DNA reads TGTGCCAGCAGCTTAGTCGGTGAAGAGACCCAGTACTTC.

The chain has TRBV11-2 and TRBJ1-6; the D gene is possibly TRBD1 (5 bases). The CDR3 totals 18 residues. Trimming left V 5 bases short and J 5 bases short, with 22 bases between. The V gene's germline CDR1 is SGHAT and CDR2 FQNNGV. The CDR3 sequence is CASSQRPPGRVDNSPLHF. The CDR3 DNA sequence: TGTGCCAGCAGCCAACGCCCGCCTGGCAGGGTAGATAATTCACCCCTCCACTTT. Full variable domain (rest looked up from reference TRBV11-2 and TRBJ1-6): EAGVAQSPRYKIIEKRQSVAFWCNPISGHATLYWYQQILGQGPKLLIQFQNNGVVDDSQLPKDRFSAERLKGVDSTLKIQPAKLEDSAVYLCASSQRPPGRVDNSPLHFGNGTRLTVT.

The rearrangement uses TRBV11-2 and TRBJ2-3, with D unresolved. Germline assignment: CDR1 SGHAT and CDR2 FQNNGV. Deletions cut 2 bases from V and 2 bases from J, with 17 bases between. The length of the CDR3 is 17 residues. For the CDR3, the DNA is TGTGCCAGCAGCTTAAGGTTTGTGAGAGAGAACACAGATACGCAGTATTTT. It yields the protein CASSLRFVRENTDTQYF.

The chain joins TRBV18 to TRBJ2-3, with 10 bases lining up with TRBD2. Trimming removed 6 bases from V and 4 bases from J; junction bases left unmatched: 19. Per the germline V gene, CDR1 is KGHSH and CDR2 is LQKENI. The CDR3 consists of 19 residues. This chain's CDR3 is CASSREPGLAFSASDTQYF. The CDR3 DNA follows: TGTGCCAGCTCCCGAGAACCGGGACTAGCGTTTTCTGCCTCAGATACGCAGTATTTT. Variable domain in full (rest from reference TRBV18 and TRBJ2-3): NAGVMQNPRHLVRRRGQEARLRCSPMKGHSHVYWYRQLPEEGLKFMVYLQKENIIDESGMPKERFSAEFPKEGPSILRIQQVVRGDSAAYFCASSREPGLAFSASDTQYFGPGTRLTVL.

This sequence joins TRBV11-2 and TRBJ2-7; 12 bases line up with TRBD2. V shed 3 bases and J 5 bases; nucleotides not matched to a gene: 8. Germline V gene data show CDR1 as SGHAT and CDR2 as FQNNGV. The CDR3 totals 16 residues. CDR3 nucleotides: TGTGCCAGCAGCTTCCTGACTAGCGGGAGTATCAACGAGCAGTACTTC. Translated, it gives CASSFLTSGSINEQYF.

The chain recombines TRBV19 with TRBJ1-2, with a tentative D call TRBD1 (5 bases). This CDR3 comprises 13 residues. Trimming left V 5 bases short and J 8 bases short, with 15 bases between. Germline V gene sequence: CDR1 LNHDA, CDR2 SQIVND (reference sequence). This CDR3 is CASSRQGNLGYTF. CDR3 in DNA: TGTGCCAGTAGTCGCCAGGGAAATCTCGGCTACACCTTC.

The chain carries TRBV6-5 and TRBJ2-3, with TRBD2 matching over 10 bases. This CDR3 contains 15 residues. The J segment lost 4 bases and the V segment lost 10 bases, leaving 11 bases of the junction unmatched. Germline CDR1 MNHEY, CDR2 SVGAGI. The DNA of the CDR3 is TGTGCCATCCGAGGCCTAGCGGGAGTCGCAGATACGCAGTATTTT. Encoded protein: CAIRGLAGVADTQYF.

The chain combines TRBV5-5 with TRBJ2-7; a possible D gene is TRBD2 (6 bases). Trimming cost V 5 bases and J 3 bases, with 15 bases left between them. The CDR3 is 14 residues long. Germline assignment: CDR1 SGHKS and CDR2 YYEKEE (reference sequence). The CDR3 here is CASSGDLRLYEQYF. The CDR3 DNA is TGTGCCAGCAGTGGGGACTTACGGCTCTACGAGCAGTACTTC.

The CDR3 region has the DNA TGCGCCAGCAGCCCAGACAGTCCGTCACCCCTCCACTTT. Its translation: CASSPDSPSPLHF. J is TRBJ1-6 and V is TRBV5-1; D is perhaps TRBD1 (5 bases). The CDR3 is made up of 13 amino acids. Germline V gives CDR1 SGHRS, CDR2 YFSETQ. Trimming took 4 bases from V and 10 from J, leaving 12 bases between them.

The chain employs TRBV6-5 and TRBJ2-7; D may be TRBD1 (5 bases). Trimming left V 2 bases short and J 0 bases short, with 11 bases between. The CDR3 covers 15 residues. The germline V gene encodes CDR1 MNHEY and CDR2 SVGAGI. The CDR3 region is CASSYVQGSSYEQYF. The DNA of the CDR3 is TGTGCCAGCAGTTACGTTCAGGGAAGCTCCTACGAGCAGTACTTC.

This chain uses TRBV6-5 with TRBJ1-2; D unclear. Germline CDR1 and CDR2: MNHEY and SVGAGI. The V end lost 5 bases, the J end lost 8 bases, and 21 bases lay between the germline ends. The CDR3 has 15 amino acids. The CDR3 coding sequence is TGTGCCAGCAGTCGAATGGATGCTTCCCCGGGGGGCTACACCTTC. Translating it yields CASSRMDASPGGYTF.

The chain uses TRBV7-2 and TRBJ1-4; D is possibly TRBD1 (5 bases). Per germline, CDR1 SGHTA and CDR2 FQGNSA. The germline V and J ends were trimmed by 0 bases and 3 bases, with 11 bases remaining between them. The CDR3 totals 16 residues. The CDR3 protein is CASSLAGTQPNEKLFF. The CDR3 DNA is TGTGCCAGCAGCTTAGCGGGGACCCAGCCTAATGAAAAACTGTTTTTT.

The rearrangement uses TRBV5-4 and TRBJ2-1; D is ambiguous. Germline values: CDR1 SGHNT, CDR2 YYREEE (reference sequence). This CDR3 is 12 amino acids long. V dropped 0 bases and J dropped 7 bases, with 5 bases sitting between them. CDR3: CASSLDQNEQFF. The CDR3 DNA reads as TGTGCCAGCAGCTTGGACCAGAATGAGCAGTTCTTC.

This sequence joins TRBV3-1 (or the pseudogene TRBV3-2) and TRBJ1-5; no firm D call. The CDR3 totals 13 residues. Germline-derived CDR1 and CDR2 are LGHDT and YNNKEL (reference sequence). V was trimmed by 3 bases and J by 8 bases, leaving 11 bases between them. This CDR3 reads CASSQIDQEPQHF. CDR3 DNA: TGTGCCAGCAGCCAGATTGACCAGGAGCCCCAGCATTTT.

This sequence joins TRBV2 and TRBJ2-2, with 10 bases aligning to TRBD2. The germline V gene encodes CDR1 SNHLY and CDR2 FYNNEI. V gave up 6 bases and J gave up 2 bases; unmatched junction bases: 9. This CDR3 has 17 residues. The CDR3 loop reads CASSPSASGSNTGELFF. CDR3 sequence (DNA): TGTGCCAGCAGCCCTTCAGCTAGCGGGAGTAACACCGGGGAGCTGTTTTTT. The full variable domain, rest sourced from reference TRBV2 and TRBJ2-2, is EPEVTQTPSHQVTQMGQEVILRCVPISNHLYFYWYRQILGQKVEFLVSFYNNEISEKSEIFDDQFSVERPDGSNFTLKIRSTKLEDSAMYFCASSPSASGSNTGELFFGEGSRLTVL.

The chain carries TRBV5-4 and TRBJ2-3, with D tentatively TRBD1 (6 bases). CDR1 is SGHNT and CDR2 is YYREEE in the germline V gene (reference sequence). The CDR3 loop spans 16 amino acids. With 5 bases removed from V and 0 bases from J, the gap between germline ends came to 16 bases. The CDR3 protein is CASSQGSGASTDTQYF. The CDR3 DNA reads TGTGCCAGCAGTCAAGGTTCAGGGGCTAGCACAGATACGCAGTATTTT.

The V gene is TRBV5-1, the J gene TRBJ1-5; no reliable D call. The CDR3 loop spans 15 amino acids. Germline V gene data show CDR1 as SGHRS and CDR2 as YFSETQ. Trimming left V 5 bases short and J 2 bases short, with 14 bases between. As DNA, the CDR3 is TGCGCCAGCAGTGAGTTCGGCGGTGGCAATCAGCCCCAGCATTTT. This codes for CASSEFGGGNQPQHF.

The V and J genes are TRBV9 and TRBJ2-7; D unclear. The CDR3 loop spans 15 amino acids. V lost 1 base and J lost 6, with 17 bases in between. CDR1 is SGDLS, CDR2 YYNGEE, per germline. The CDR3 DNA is TGTGCCAGCAGCGTAATGGACCGATCTGGTTCCGAGCAGTACTTC. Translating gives CASSVMDRSGSEQYF.

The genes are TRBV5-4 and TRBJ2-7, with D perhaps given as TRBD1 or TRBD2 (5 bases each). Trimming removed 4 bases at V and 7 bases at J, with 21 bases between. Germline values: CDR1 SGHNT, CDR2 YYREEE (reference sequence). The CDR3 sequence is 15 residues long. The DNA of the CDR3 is TGTGCCAGCAGCAGGGACGGCAGGATGTCGGGAGAGCAGTACTTC. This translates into CASSRDGRMSGEQYF.

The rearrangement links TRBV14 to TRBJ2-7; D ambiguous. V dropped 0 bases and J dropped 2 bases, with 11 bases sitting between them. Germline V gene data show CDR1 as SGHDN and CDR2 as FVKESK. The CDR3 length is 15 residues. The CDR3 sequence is CASSQDYGLAYEQYF. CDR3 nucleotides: TGTGCCAGCAGCCAAGATTATGGCCTAGCCTACGAGCAGTACTTC.

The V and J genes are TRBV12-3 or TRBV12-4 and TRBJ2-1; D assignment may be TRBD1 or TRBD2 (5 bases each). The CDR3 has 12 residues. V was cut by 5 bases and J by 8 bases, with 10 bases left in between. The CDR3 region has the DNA TGTGCCAGCAGTCGAGAGGGACATGAGCAGTTCTTC. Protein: CASSREGHEQFF.

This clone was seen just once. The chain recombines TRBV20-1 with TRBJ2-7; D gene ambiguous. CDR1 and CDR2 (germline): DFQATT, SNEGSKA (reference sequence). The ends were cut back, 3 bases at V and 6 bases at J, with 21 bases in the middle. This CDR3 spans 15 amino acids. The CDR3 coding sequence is TGCAGTGCTAGTCCCCTATCGGCAGGAAACCGCGAGCAGTACTTC. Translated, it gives CSASPLSAGNREQYF.

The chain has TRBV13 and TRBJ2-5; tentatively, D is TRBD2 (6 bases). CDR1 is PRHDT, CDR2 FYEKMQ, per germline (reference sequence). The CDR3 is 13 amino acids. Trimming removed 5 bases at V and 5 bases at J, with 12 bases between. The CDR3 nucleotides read TGTGCCAGCAGCCCGGGACTGAGGGAGACCCAGTACTTC. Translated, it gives CASSPGLRETQYF.